The 19 T cell receptor beta chains in this list originate from one sample, sequenced in a study of cytomegalovirus exposure and HLA in healthy donors. PCR primers comprised 60 Vbeta and 13 Jbeta primers. Assay used: immunoSEQ multiplex PCR; TCRdb lists only in-frame clones, some missing. The sample carries approximately 210,000 clones, around 79% recorded once. Source material: PBMCs. The receptor set was obtained from a male donor in good health and CMV-seropositive.

In its sample, this clone was seen once. The chain recombines TRBV19 with TRBJ2-7, with 12 bases identical to TRBD2. CDR1 is LNHDA and CDR2 is SQIVND in the germline V gene (reference sequence). This CDR3 is 16 amino acids long. The V segment lost 4 bases and the J segment 4 bases; nucleotides outside the gene matches: 8. CDR3 sequence reads: CASSTRTSGAGYEQYF. In nucleotides, the CDR3 is TGTGCCAGTAGTACCCGGACTAGCGGGGCCGGGTACGAGCAGTACTTC.

The chain carries TRBV19 and TRBJ1-4; possible D gene TRBD1, 6 bases. V lost 5 bases and J 7 bases, leaving 17 bases between the germline ends. The CDR3 has 15 residues. Germline CDR1 is LNHDA and CDR2 is SQIVND (reference sequence). CDR3: CASSPTGNFPEKLFF. CDR3 sequence (DNA): TGTGCCAGTAGTCCCACAGGGAATTTCCCTGAAAAACTGTTTTTT.

The chain employs TRBV6-5 and TRBJ2-7, with unresolved D. In germline, CDR1 is MNHEY, CDR2 SVGAGI. The CDR3 is 15 amino acids. With 3 bases removed from V and 0 bases from J, the gap between germline ends came to 12 bases. CDR3 region: CASSYLSGYSYEQYF. CDR3 nucleotides: TGTGCCAGCAGTTATCTGTCAGGATACTCCTACGAGCAGTACTTC.

The J gene is TRBJ1-2, the V gene TRBV30; 9 bases line up with TRBD1. The germline V gene has CDR1 GTSNPN and CDR2 SVGIG (reference sequence). The V gene end was trimmed by 1 base and the J gene end by 8 bases; junction bases not matched to a gene: 5. The CDR3 loop spans 13 amino acids. The CDR3 region is CAWSDRGRRGYTF. For the CDR3, the DNA is TGTGCCTGGAGTGACAGGGGGCGAAGGGGCTACACCTTC.

This clone was counted once. CDR3 loop: CASSLGLAYEQYF. The CDR3 bases are TGTGCCAGCAGCCTGGGACTAGCTTACGAGCAGTACTTC. V usage is TRBV7-2 and J usage is TRBJ2-7; the match to TRBD2 covers 9 bases. The germline V gene has CDR1 SGHTA and CDR2 FQGNSA. With 5 bases clipped from V and 4 bases from J, the junction kept 3 bases outside the gene matches. This CDR3 has 13 residues.

The J gene is TRBJ2-7, the V gene TRBV7-3; TRBD1 agrees at 7 bases. Germline CDR1 SGHTA, CDR2 FQGTGA. V was clipped by 3 bases and J by 5 bases; unmatched bases: 4. The CDR3 runs 13 residues. CDR3 amino acids: CASSLAGGDEQYF. CDR3 nucleotide sequence: TGTGCCAGCAGCTTGGCAGGGGGAGACGAGCAGTACTTC.

Only one count was recorded for this clone. The J gene is TRBJ1-2, the V gene TRBV18; no reliable D call. Germline CDR1 and CDR2: KGHSH and LQKENI. Trimming removed 2 bases at V and 9 bases at J, with 16 bases between. This CDR3 has 14 residues. CDR3 coding DNA: TGTGCCAGCTCACCAAACACGCAGGCTACCAGCTACACCTTC. This gives the protein CASSPNTQATSYTF.

This clone was observed once. The chain carries TRBV18 and TRBJ1-2; D is undetermined. The length of the CDR3 is 12 residues. The V gene's germline CDR1 is KGHSH and CDR2 LQKENI. V was clipped by 2 bases and J by 3 bases, with 4 bases between them. CDR3 sequence reads: CASSPSDYGYTF. CDR3 nucleotide sequence: TGTGCCAGCTCACCATCGGACTATGGCTACACCTTC.

As DNA, the CDR3 is TGTGCCAGCAGCTTTAGCGGGGGGGCAAGCTCCTACAATGAGCAGTTCTTC. This sequence encodes CASSFSGGASSYNEQFF. The genes are TRBV5-6 and TRBJ2-1; 11 bases map to TRBD2. The CDR3 covers 17 residues. Germline V gene data show CDR1 as SGHDT and CDR2 as YYEEEE. V was clipped by 2 bases and J by 0 bases; unmatched bases: 4.

The chain carries TRBV7-8 and TRBJ1-5, with D maybe TRBD1 (5 bases). The CDR3 consists of 16 residues. Per germline, CDR1 SGHVS and CDR2 FQNEAQ. The V end lost 5 bases, the J end lost 9 bases, and 23 bases lay between the germline ends. The CDR3: CASSPGTSAGGGPQHF. The DNA of the CDR3 is TGTGCCAGCAGCCCAGGAACATCGGCCGGGGGAGGGCCCCAGCATTTT.

This clone has a handful of counts. The CDR3 DNA reads as TGCGCCAGCAGCCCGGACGCGGGAGCCAGGAATGAGCAGTTCTTC. Amino acids: CASSPDAGARNEQFF. V gene TRBV5-1 combines with J gene TRBJ2-1, with TRBD2 matching 7 bases. CDR1 is SGHRS and CDR2 is YFSETQ in the germline V gene. V gave up 4 bases and J gave up 7 bases; unmatched junction bases: 11. This CDR3 spans 15 amino acids.

The chain couples TRBV19 to TRBJ1-2; D gene unclear. This CDR3 has 13 amino acids. Germline V gene data show CDR1 as LNHDA and CDR2 as SQIVND (reference sequence). V was cut by 5 bases and J by 4 bases, with 11 bases left in between. This CDR3 is CASSPRGGYGYTF. Here the CDR3 DNA reads TGTGCCAGTAGTCCCAGAGGCGGCTATGGCTACACCTTC.

The V gene is TRBV7-3, the J gene TRBJ2-3, with a weak D call TRBD2 (6 bases). Per the germline V gene, CDR1 is SGHTA and CDR2 is FQGTGA. CDR3 length: 13 amino acids. V lost 8 bases and J 2 bases, leaving 11 bases between the germline ends. CDR3 loop: CASGRRDTDTQYF. CDR3 sequence (DNA): TGTGCCAGCGGTAGGAGGGACACAGATACGCAGTATTTT.

The V gene is TRBV5-5, the J gene TRBJ2-7, with 7 bases aligning to TRBD1. J gave up 3 bases and V 5 bases, and 5 bases lay outside the gene matches. From germline, CDR1 is SGHKS and CDR2 YYEKEE (reference sequence). CDR3 length: 13 amino acids. CDR3 DNA sequence: TGTGCCAGCAGGTCCCAGGGGGACTACGAGCAGTACTTC. This gives the protein CASRSQGDYEQYF.

The rearrangement joins TRBV6-5 to TRBJ1-3; a weak D match, TRBD1 (6 bases). The germline V gene encodes CDR1 MNHEY and CDR2 SVGAGI. The CDR3 runs to 15 residues. Between the trimmed V and J ends, which lost 4 bases and 4 bases, there was a span of 14 bases. CDR3 sequence reads: CASSFSQGKGNTIYF. The CDR3 nucleotides read TGTGCCAGCAGTTTTTCTCAGGGGAAAGGAAACACCATATATTTT.

The chain joins TRBV10-3 to TRBJ2-7, with a possible D match to TRBD1 (6 bases). Germline lookup yields CDR1 ENHRY and CDR2 SYGVKD. Trimming removed 11 bases from V and 2 bases from J, with 22 bases in between. The CDR3 has 15 amino acids. CDR3 nucleotide sequence: TGTGCCTCCCTTCCATCAGGGGAAGGGGCCTACGAGCAGTACTTC. This codes for CASLPSGEGAYEQYF.

This chain links TRBV11-2 with TRBJ1-6, with 9 bases aligning to TRBD1. This CDR3 has 15 residues. V was pared by 5 bases and J by 7 bases, with 6 bases of the junction left unmatched. Looked up from germline, CDR1 is SGHAT and CDR2 is FQNNGV. CDR3: CASSPNRGQNSPLHF. The DNA for the CDR3 is TGTGCCAGCAGCCCGAACAGGGGGCAAAATTCACCCCTCCACTTT.

The rearrangement uses TRBV7-3 and TRBJ2-3; 8 bases fit TRBD1. V trimming: 6 bases; J trimming: 1 base; junction bases outside the gene matches: 12. Germline CDR1 reads SGHTA; CDR2 reads FQGTGA. The CDR3 has 17 residues. CDR3 sequence reads: CASSPTRRDRRTDTQYF. CDR3 sequence (DNA): TGTGCCAGCAGTCCTACCCGCCGGGACAGGCGCACAGATACGCAGTATTTT.

This clone was detected only a few times. CDR3 amino acids: CASSLGQGLTNEKLFF. The CDR3 bases are TGTGCCAGCAGCTTAGGACAGGGATTAACTAATGAAAAACTGTTTTTT. This chain joins TRBV11-2 and TRBJ1-4; 7 positions agree with TRBD1. Germline V gene data show CDR1 as SGHAT and CDR2 as FQNNGV. Losses at the gene ends were 1 base for V and 1 base for J; bases not matched to a gene: 3. The CDR3 totals 16 residues.